The entry that follows covers one T cell receptor beta chain sequence. The antigen is undetermined. Only in-frame clones appear in the TCRdb table, and some are missing; sequencing was by immunoSEQ multiplex PCR. The sample lists roughly 43,000 clones; approximately 88% were seen once. The entry originates in a study of a mutant IDH1 vaccine in newly diagnosed glioma. The time point denotes: week 23, last vaccination. The vaccine gave 300 ug of a 20-mer mutant IDH1 peptide subcutaneously per dose. V shed 6 bases and J shed 6 bases, with 17 bases lying between them. The germline CDR1 and CDR2 sequences are SGHDN and FVKESK. The CDR3 totals 14 residues.

The rearrangement uses TRBV14 and TRBJ1-2; no clear D gene. The source is a woman aged 18 to 35 with glioma. Some clones in this sample may be carry-over from other donors' samples. Sequenced material: PBMCs, taken from a glioma patient whose treatment included an IDH1 peptide vaccine. The CDR3 is CASSTQPSGNGYTF. CDR3 DNA sequence: TGTGCCAGCAGTACACAGCCATCGGGTAATGGCTACACCTTC.